This T cell receptor (beta chain) was found in a study of CD8 T cells in ankylosing spondylitis. Germline CDR1 reads KGHDR; CDR2 reads SFDVKD. The CDR3 has 17 residues. The germline V and J ends were trimmed by 3 bases and 6 bases, with 20 bases remaining between them. This clonotype was counted only a few times. By quantitative 5'-RACE with molecular barcodes, the TCR beta libraries were made. One entry per CDR3 protein, called by TCRdb with MiXCR from the 5' RACE reads. The table lists 300,000 to 400,000 distinct CDR3 sequences, 20% of them singletons. This chain uses TRBV24-1 with TRBJ2-1; D possibly uses TRBD1 or TRBD2 (5 bases each). Specimen: blood, either unsorted or a sorted T cell fraction (not recorded which). This sequence was found in a male donor with ankylosing spondylitis or in good health (not recorded which). The CDR3 nucleotides are TGTGCCACCAGTGATCCAATGAGGGACGGCGACGTCAATGAGCAGTTCTTC. Its translation: CATSDPMRDGDVNEQFF.